This T cell receptor beta chain stems from a study of CD8+ T cells in alopecia areata. This clone showed up many times. Its specificity is unknown. Treatment of the sample: oral pan-JAK inhibitor, 5-10 mg twice daily. Whole-study findings and limits: Normal-skin resident alphabeta T cells also appear among scalp sample sequences.

cDNA reverse transcribed from extracted RNA served as the sequencing template. TCRdb's copy holds only in-frame clones and misses some; the assay was immunoSEQ multiplex PCR. The sample yields 100,000 or so clones, 55% to 70% seen once. Deletions cut 6 bases from V and 0 bases from J, with 15 bases between. Per germline, CDR1 SQVTM and CDR2 ANQGSEA. The CDR3 extends over 14 amino acids. The sequence was collected from a human donor with alopecia areata. The sequencing used CD8+ T cells sorted from blood, collected between weeks 55 and 65, from a patient treated with tofacitinib. The chain couples TRBV29-1 to TRBJ2-7; D may be TRBD1 (6 bases). The CDR3 loop reads CSVLTGTSSYEQYF. The CDR3 nucleotides are TGCAGCGTCCTAACAGGGACAAGCTCCTACGAGCAGTACTTC.